The next 27 T cell receptor beta chains were all read from a single sample in a study of cytomegalovirus exposure and HLA in healthy donors. With 60 Vbeta and 13 Jbeta primers, the PCR was carried out. Measured with immunoSEQ multiplex PCR; TCRdb has only the in-frame clones, and not every one. In the table there are about 150,000 clones, around 10% of which are singletons. Sequencing was performed on PBMCs. Receptors were obtained from a male donor in good health and CMV-seronegative.

In this sample, this clone turned up a few times. The CDR3 is CASSVEAGQGTEAFF. The CDR3 DNA sequence: TGTGCCAGCAGCGTAGAAGCAGGGCAGGGCACTGAAGCTTTCTTT. The chain couples TRBV9 to TRBJ1-1, with D maybe TRBD1 (5 bases). Germline CDR1 SGDLS, CDR2 YYNGEE. There are 15 residues in the CDR3. With 0 bases removed from V and 4 bases from J, the gap between germline ends came to 13 bases.

This clone turned up a few times. The chain uses TRBV4-2 and TRBJ1-1; D gene unclear. CDR1 is LGHNA, CDR2 YNFKEQ, per germline. This CDR3 has 17 residues. The V end lost 2 bases, the J end lost 3 bases, and 19 bases lay between the germline ends. CDR3 protein: CASSQPFEGVGDTEAFF. The CDR3, as DNA: TGTGCCAGCAGCCAACCCTTCGAGGGCGTTGGGGACACTGAAGCTTTCTTT.

This rearrangement joins TRBV7-8 to TRBJ1-1; the match to TRBD1 covers 9 bases. Germline V gene lookup returns CDR1 SGHVS and CDR2 FQNEAQ. The CDR3 has 13 amino acids. J lost 5 bases, V lost 7 bases, and 5 bases had no gene match. The CDR3 reads CASTGQGRTEAFF. CDR3 nucleotides: TGTGCCAGCACCGGACAGGGGAGGACTGAAGCTTTCTTT. The whole variable domain, remainder taken from reference TRBV7-8 and TRBJ1-1, is GAGVSQSPRYKVAKRGQDVALRCDPISGHVSLFWYQQALGQGPEFLTYFQNEAQLDKSGLPSDRFFAERPEGSVSTLKIQRTQQEDSAVYLCASTGQGRTEAFFGQGTRLTVV.

This clone was seen only a few times. The chain carries TRBV4-1 and TRBJ2-1, with D possibly being TRBD1 (5 bases). Germline V gene lookup returns CDR1 MGHRA and CDR2 YSYEKL. Trimming pared 3 bases from V and 5 bases from J, leaving 8 bases between. The CDR3 runs 13 residues. CDR3 region: CASSHRADNEQFF. The CDR3 DNA reads TGCGCCAGCAGCCACAGGGCAGACAATGAGCAGTTCTTC.

The CDR3 bases are TGTGCCAGCAGCCCCCAAGATGCAAGGGGATACAATGAGCAGTTCTTC. Its protein is CASSPQDARGYNEQFF. The chain carries TRBV9 and TRBJ2-1, with D possibly TRBD1 on 5 matching bases. The V gene lost 4 bases and the J gene lost 4 bases, with 18 bases spanning the gap. Per germline, CDR1 SGDLS and CDR2 YYNGEE. The CDR3 spans 16 residues.

This sequence joins TRBV10-3 and TRBJ1-5; D is possibly TRBD1 (5 bases). Germline V CDR1 and CDR2: ENHRY, SYGVKD. V gave up 8 bases and J gave up 6 bases, with 11 bases separating them. The CDR3 consists of 12 residues. Here the CDR3 DNA reads TGTGCCATCGGGAAGGACACTCAGCCCCAGCATTTT. This codes for CAIGKDTQPQHF.

The chain employs TRBV5-1 and TRBJ1-2; D gene uncertain. CDR3 length equals 15 residues. Trimming took 0 bases from V and 0 from J, leaving 9 bases between them. Germline V lookup: CDR1 SGHRS, CDR2 YFSETQ. CDR3 coding DNA: TGCGCCAGCAGCTTGGGAACAGAGCCTAACTATGGCTACACCTTC. Its protein product is CASSLGTEPNYGYTF.

This clone has only a few counts. The chain is built from TRBV6-4 and TRBJ1-1; 8 bases map to TRBD1. Germline CDR1 and CDR2: MRHNA and SNTAGT. Trimming removed 3 bases from V and 5 bases from J; junction bases left unmatched: 8. This CDR3 has 15 residues. In DNA form, the CDR3 reads TGTGCCAGCAGTGATATGGGCAGGGGGCGAACTGAAGCTTTCTTT. It specifies CASSDMGRGRTEAFF.

This clone occurred a few times. The rearrangement joins TRBV29-1 to TRBJ2-5, with 9 bases lining up with TRBD2. The germline V gene encodes CDR1 SQVTM and CDR2 ANQGSEA. J was trimmed by 5 bases and V by 6 bases; bases with no gene match: 7. This CDR3 is built from 13 residues. The CDR3 reads CSVLGSGSETQYF. Here the CDR3 DNA reads TGCAGCGTGTTGGGTAGCGGGAGTGAGACCCAGTACTTC.

The rearrangement uses TRBV4-1 and TRBJ2-7; 7 bases are shared with TRBD2. Trimming removed 0 bases from V and 2 bases from J; junction bases left unmatched: 4. Germline values: CDR1 MGHRA, CDR2 YSYEKL. The CDR3 consists of 15 residues. Here the CDR3 DNA reads TGCGCCAGCAGCCAAGAGGCGGGGGAGACCTACGAGCAGTACTTC. Protein product: CASSQEAGETYEQYF.

The CDR3 DNA reads TGTGCCAGCAGACCACAGAAGCCGAACACTGAAGCTTTCTTT. Amino acid sequence: CASRPQKPNTEAFF. V is TRBV7-2 and J is TRBJ1-1; no clear D gene. V lost 6 bases and J 1 base, leaving 12 bases between the germline ends. The germline gives CDR1 SGHTA, CDR2 FQGNSA. The CDR3 has 14 residues.

This clone showed up just a few times. The chain employs TRBV15 and TRBJ1-5; TRBD1 is a possible D gene (5 bases). Trimming stripped 3 bases from V and 4 bases from J, with 7 bases between. The germline CDR1 and CDR2 sequences are LNHNV and YYDKDF (reference sequence). This CDR3 comprises 13 residues. DNA of the CDR3: TGTGCCACCAGCAGCAGGGTTAATCAGCCCCAGCATTTT. Protein sequence: CATSSRVNQPQHF.

In its sample, this clone was seen a few times. The genes are TRBV11-2 and TRBJ2-5; TRBD1 agrees at 9 bases. Germline V CDR1 and CDR2: SGHAT, FQNNGV. This CDR3 comprises 15 residues. V was pared by 5 bases and J by 5 bases, with 9 bases of the junction left unmatched. CDR3 sequence reads: CASSPGTGRWETQYF. CDR3 nucleotide sequence: TGTGCCAGCAGCCCAGGGACAGGGCGATGGGAGACCCAGTACTTC.

This chain connects TRBV7-2 to TRBJ2-7; 8 nucleotides align to TRBD1. In germline, CDR1 is SGHTA, CDR2 FQGNSA. This CDR3 is built from 17 residues. V was pared by 1 base and J by 3 bases, with 11 bases of the junction left unmatched. CDR3 nucleotide sequence: TGTGCCAGCAGCTTAGGGGGTCCACGGACAGGGTACTACGAGCAGTACTTC. Amino acid sequence: CASSLGGPRTGYYEQYF.

This clone was picked up a small number of times. The V gene is TRBV27, the J gene TRBJ1-5; 7 bases match TRBD1. Losses at the gene ends were 6 bases for V and 1 base for J; bases not matched to a gene: 3. CDR1 and CDR2 from the germline V gene are MNHEY and SMNVEV (reference sequence). This CDR3 has 14 residues. CDR3: CASRLTGSNQPQHF. The CDR3 bases are TGTGCCAGCAGACTGACAGGGAGCAATCAGCCCCAGCATTTT.

This clone appeared a single time. V gene TRBV5-1 combines with J gene TRBJ2-5; 7 nucleotides match TRBD1. The J call may not be correct, given that the DNA end is closer to TRBJ2-7. This CDR3 has 15 amino acids. CDR1 SGHRS and CDR2 YFSETQ come from the germline V gene. The CDR3 sequence: CASSLEDRVRGEQYF. The CDR3 nucleotides read TGCGCCAGCAGCTTGGAAGACAGGGTAAGGGGCGAGCAGTACTTC.

This clone was counted between two and nine times. The chain employs TRBV28 and TRBJ2-1; 10 bases map to TRBD2. This CDR3 is built from 16 residues. Germline V gene data show CDR1 as MDHEN and CDR2 as SYDVKM. Trimming cost V 1 base and J 5 bases; bases outside gene matches: 5. Here the CDR3 DNA reads TGTGCCAGCAGTTTATTACTAGCGGGGAGCGACAATGAGCAGTTCTTC. Its protein product is CASSLLLAGSDNEQFF.

The chain carries TRBV27 and TRBJ2-2; no clear D gene. Germline CDR1 is MNHEY and CDR2 is SMNVEV (reference sequence). CDR3 length: 14 residues. Trimming removed 3 bases from V and 5 bases from J, with 10 bases in between. Here the CDR3 DNA reads TGTGCCAGCAGTTTTAGTCTGTGGACCGGGGAGCTGTTTTTT. Its protein is CASSFSLWTGELFF.

The chain is built from TRBV27 and TRBJ1-1; possible D gene TRBD1, 6 bases. Trimming shortened V by 6 bases and J by 1 base, and 12 bases separated the two germline ends. The germline V gene has CDR1 MNHEY and CDR2 SMNVEV (reference sequence). This CDR3 region has 14 residues. CDR3 amino acids: CASRIRGPNTEAFF. CDR3 in DNA: TGTGCCAGCAGAATCAGGGGCCCGAACACTGAAGCTTTCTTT.

This clone was detected a few times. The chain joins TRBV7-6 to TRBJ2-6, with a tentative D call TRBD1 (5 bases). Germline-derived CDR1 and CDR2 are SGHVS and FNYEAQ. Deletions cut 1 base from V and 2 bases from J, with 12 bases between. CDR3 size: 17 residues. The CDR3 reads CASSLVRATAGANVLTF. As DNA, the CDR3 is TGTGCCAGCAGCTTAGTCAGGGCGACGGCTGGGGCCAACGTCCTGACTTTC.

This clone was picked up a small number of times. The V and J genes are TRBV11-3 and TRBJ1-3, with D tentatively TRBD1 (6 bases). The V and J ends lost 5 bases and 3 bases respectively, with 17 bases between them. The CDR3 is 16 residues long. Germline loops: CDR1 SGHNT, CDR2 YENEEA. In DNA, the CDR3 is TGTGCCAGCAGCATCCAGACAGGTTCGAATGGAAACACCATATATTTT. Translated: CASSIQTGSNGNTIYF.

The chain employs TRBV4-1 and TRBJ2-1; unclear D gene. V lost 3 bases, J lost 4 bases, and 16 bases lay in between. Germline lookup yields CDR1 MGHRA and CDR2 YSYEKL. This CDR3 contains 16 residues. The CDR3 region is CASSQGRLASYNEQFF. CDR3 coding DNA: TGCGCCAGCAGCCAGGGCCGTTTGGCGTCGTACAATGAGCAGTTCTTC.

This clone was recorded a few times. The V and J genes are TRBV14 and TRBJ2-5, with D possibly being TRBD1 (5 bases). The germline V gene has CDR1 SGHDN and CDR2 FVKESK. Trimming removed 1 base at V and 2 bases at J, with 11 bases between. This CDR3 region has 15 residues. This chain's CDR3 is CASSQALGVQETQYF. The CDR3 region has the DNA TGTGCCAGCAGCCAAGCCCTAGGGGTTCAAGAGACCCAGTACTTC.

The chain employs TRBV7-3 and TRBJ2-1, with 10 bases matching TRBD2. Germline assignment: CDR1 SGHTA and CDR2 FQGTGA. Trimming cost V 5 bases and J 3 bases; bases outside gene matches: 7. The CDR3 length is 16 residues. The CDR3 loop is CASSTDSGRFYNEQFF. CDR3 DNA: TGTGCCAGCAGCACGGATAGCGGGAGGTTCTACAATGAGCAGTTCTTC.

This clone was detected only a few times. The chain has TRBV11-2 and TRBJ1-1; D uncertain. V was shortened by 3 bases and J by 0 bases, with 2 bases between the two germline ends. The germline V gene encodes CDR1 SGHAT and CDR2 FQNNGV. This CDR3 has 12 amino acids. This CDR3 is CASSFLNTEAFF. The CDR3 nucleotides read TGTGCCAGCAGCTTCTTGAACACTGAAGCTTTCTTT.

The genes are TRBV5-1 and TRBJ2-7; weak D call: TRBD1 (5 bases). V dropped 5 bases and J dropped 2 bases, with 14 bases sitting between them. The CDR3 covers 14 residues. Per the germline V gene, CDR1 is SGHRS and CDR2 is YFSETQ. The CDR3 is CASSRGAGPYEQYF. The DNA for the CDR3 is TGCGCCAGCAGTCGTGGGGCCGGACCCTACGAGCAGTACTTC.

The CDR3 loop reads CASSHPDRGHGYTF. DNA of the CDR3: TGCGCCAGCAGCCATCCAGACAGGGGCCATGGCTACACCTTC. The rearrangement joins TRBV4-1 to TRBJ1-2; 8 bases are a match to TRBD1. CDR1 and CDR2 from the germline V gene are MGHRA and YSYEKL. CDR3 length: 14 amino acids. Trimming at V came to 3 bases and at J to 6 bases, leaving 6 bases not matched to a gene.